This record covers a single T cell receptor beta chain. Sequenced by immunoSEQ multiplex PCR; TCRdb stores in-frame clones only, minus some. The repertoire holds about 180,000 clones, 83% seen once, with about 1.5% in the top ten. The data were obtained in a study of blood T cell repertoires in COVID-19. Study in general: Samples came from the United States, Italy and Spain, spanning acute and convalescent COVID-19.

Trimming took off 0 bases at V and 6 bases at J, with 10 bases between the two ends. From germline, CDR1 is SGHRS and CDR2 YFSETQ. This CDR3 region has 14 residues. The sample consisted of peripheral blood. This chain uses TRBV5-1 with TRBJ2-1, with D possibly TRBD2 on 5 matching bases. The clonotype originates from a human donor in a cohort sampled during active COVID-19. DNA for the CDR3: TGCGCCAGCAGCTTGGGAGGGAGAAGCAATGAGCAGTTCTTC. Translating gives CASSLGGRSNEQFF.